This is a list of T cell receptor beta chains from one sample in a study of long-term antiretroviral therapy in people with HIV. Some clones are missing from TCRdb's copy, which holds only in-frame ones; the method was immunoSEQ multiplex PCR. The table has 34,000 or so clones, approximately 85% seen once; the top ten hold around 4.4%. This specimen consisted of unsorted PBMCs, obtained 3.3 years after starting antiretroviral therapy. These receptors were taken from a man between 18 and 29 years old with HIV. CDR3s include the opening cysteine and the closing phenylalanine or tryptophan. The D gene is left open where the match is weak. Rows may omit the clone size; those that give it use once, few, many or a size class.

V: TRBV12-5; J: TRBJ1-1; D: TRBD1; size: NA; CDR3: CASGLGVTGNVKAFF; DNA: TGTGCTAGTGGTTTGGGCGTGACAGGGAATGTAAAGGCTTTCTTT
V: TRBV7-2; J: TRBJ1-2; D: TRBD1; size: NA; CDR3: CASSLADGTVDGYTF; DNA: TGTGCCAGCAGCTTAGCGGATGGGACAGTCGATGGCTACACCTTC
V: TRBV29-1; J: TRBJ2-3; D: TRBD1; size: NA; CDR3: CSVDRDSSGTQYF; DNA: TGCAGCGTCGACAGGGATTCTAGTGGTACGCAGTATTTT
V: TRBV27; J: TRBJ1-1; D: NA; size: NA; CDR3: CASSLRAGVNTEAFF; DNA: TGTGCCAGCAGTTTACGGGCCGGCGTGAACACTGAAGCTTTCTTT
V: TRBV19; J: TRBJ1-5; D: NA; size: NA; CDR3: CASRDSNQPQHF; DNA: TGTGCCAGTAGAGATAGCAATCAGCCCCAGCATTTT
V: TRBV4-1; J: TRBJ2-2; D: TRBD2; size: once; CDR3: CASSQGMVAGGRRTGELFF; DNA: TGCGCCAGCAGCCAAGGTATGGTAGCGGGAGGGCGACGCACCGGGGAGCTGTTTTTT
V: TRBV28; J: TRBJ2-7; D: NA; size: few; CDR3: CATNSRDRSSYEQYF; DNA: TGTGCCACCAACTCCCGGGACCGGAGCTCCTACGAGCAGTACTTC
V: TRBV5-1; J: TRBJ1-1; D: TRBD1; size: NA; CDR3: CASSLANRGVGTEAFF; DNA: TGCGCCAGCAGCTTGGCCAACAGGGGAGTAGGCACTGAAGCTTTCTTT
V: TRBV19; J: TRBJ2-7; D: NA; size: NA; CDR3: CASMGDNSYEQYF; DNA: TGTGCCAGTATGGGGGACAACTCCTACGAGCAGTACTTC
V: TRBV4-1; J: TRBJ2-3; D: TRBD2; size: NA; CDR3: CASSHPSNPGLAGGVGTDTQYF; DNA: TGCGCCAGCAGCCATCCCTCAAACCCGGGACTAGCGGGAGGGGTCGGCACAGATACGCAGTATTTT
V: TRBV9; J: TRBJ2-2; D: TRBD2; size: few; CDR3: CASSLRLAKDGELFF; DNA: TGTGCCAGCAGCCTACGACTAGCGAAGGACGGGGAGCTGTTTTTT
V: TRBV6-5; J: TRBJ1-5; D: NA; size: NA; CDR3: CASSYNRDQPQHF; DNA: TGTGCCAGCAGTTACAACAGGGATCAGCCCCAGCATTTT
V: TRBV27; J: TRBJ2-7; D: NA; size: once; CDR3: CASSFLRGGSSYEQYF; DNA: TGTGCCAGCAGTTTCCTCCGAGGGGGAAGCTCCTACGAGCAGTACTTC
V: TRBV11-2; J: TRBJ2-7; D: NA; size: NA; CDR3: CASSPVINSYEQYF; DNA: TGTGCCAGCAGCCCGGTTATTAACTCCTACGAGCAGTACTTC
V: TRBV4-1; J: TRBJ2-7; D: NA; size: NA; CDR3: CASSQDRGTGYEQYF; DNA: TGCGCCAGCAGCCAAGATCGCGGGACGGGTTACGAGCAGTACTTC
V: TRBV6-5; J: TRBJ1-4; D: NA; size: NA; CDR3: CASSYSMGRSNEKLFF; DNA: TGTGCCAGCAGTTACTCGATGGGCAGATCTAATGAAAAACTGTTTTTT
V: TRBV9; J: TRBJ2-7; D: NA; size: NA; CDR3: CASSERDAGEQYF; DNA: TGTGCCAGCAGCGAGAGGGATGCTGGCGAGCAGTACTTC
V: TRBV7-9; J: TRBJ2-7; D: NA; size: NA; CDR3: CASSLSASGAYSYEQYF; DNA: TGTGCCAGCAGCTTAAGTGCAAGCGGAGCATACTCCTACGAGCAGTACTTC
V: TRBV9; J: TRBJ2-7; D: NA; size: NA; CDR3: CASSVDPGRGHYEQYF; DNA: TGTGCCAGCAGCGTAGACCCGGGCAGGGGTCACTACGAGCAGTACTTC
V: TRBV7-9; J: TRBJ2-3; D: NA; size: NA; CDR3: CASSHMGGPDTQYF; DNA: TGTGCCAGCAGCCATATGGGGGGCCCAGATACGCAGTATTTT
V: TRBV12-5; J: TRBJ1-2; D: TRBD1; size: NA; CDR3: CASATSGGNYGYTF; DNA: TGTGCTAGTGCCACTTCAGGGGGTAACTATGGCTACACCTTC
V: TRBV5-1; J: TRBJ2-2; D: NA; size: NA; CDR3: CASSLTGGSNTGELFF; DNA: TGCGCCAGCAGCTTGACCGGGGGTTCGAACACCGGGGAGCTGTTTTTT
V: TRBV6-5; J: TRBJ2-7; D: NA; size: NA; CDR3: CASSYSRGSYEQYF; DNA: TGTGCCAGCAGTTACTCTCGCGGGTCCTACGAGCAGTACTTC
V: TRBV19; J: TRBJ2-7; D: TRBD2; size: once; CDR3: CASRGSAGGPVEPSYEQYF; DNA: TGTGCCAGTCGGGGGTCTGCGGGAGGGCCAGTTGAGCCCTCCTACGAGCAGTACTTC
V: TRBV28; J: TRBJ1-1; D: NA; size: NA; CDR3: CASSFDGVSTEAFF; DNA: TGTGCCAGCAGTTTCGACGGGGTGAGCACTGAAGCTTTCTTT
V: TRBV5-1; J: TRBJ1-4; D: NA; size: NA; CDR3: CASSLTPRRATNEKLFF; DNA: TGCGCCAGCAGCTTAACCCCTCGGAGGGCAACTAATGAAAAACTGTTTTTT
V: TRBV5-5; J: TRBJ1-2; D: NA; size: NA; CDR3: CASSLAGGHGYGYTF; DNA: TGTGCCAGCAGCCTGGCGGGGGGGCATGGCTATGGCTACACCTTC
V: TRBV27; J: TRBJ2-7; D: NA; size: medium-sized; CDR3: CASSFSEGTSYEQYF; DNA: TGTGCCAGCAGTTTTTCCGAGGGTACTTCCTACGAGCAGTACTTC
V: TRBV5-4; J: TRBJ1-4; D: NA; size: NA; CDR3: CASSLVAGVRDEKLFF; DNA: TGTGCCAGCAGCTTGGTAGCTGGGGTTAGAGATGAAAAACTGTTTTTT
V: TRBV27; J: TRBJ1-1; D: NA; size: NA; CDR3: CASSLSGAGYAEAFF; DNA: TGTGCCAGCAGTTTAAGTGGGGCCGGGTACGCTGAAGCTTTCTTT
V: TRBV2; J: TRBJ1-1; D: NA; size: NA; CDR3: CASQPLLDTEAFF; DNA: TGTGCCAGTCAACCCCTCTTGGACACTGAAGCTTTCTTT
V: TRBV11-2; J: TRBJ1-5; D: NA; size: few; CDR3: CASSLVGFGQPQHF; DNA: TGTGCCAGCAGCTTAGTAGGGTTTGGTCAGCCCCAGCATTTT
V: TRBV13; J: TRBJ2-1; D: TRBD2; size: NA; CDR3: CASSLRAGGRNEQFF; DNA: TGTGCCAGCAGCTTGAGGGCGGGAGGGCGCAATGAGCAGTTCTTC
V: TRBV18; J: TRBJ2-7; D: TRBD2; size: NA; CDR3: CASSPKSGGSFYEQYF; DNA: TGTGCCAGCTCACCCAAATCTGGCGGGAGTTTTTACGAGCAGTACTTC
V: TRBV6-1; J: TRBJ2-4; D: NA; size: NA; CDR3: CASSEFAKNIQYF; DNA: TGTGCCAGCAGTGAATTCGCGAAAAACATTCAGTACTTC
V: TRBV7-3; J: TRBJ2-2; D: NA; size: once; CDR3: CASSSSAGELFF; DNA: TGTGCCAGCAGCTCCAGCGCCGGGGAGCTGTTTTTT
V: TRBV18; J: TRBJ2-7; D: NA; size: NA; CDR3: CASSSGQGEQYF; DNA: TGTGCCAGCTCATCGGGCCAGGGGGAGCAGTACTTC
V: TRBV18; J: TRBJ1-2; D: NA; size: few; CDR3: CASSPPLGRSYGYTF; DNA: TGTGCCAGCTCACCACCTTTAGGGAGGAGCTATGGCTACACCTTC
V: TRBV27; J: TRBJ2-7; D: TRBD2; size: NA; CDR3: CASASGLAGDFAYEQYF; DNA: TGTGCCAGCGCCTCGGGACTAGCGGGAGATTTCGCCTACGAGCAGTACTTC
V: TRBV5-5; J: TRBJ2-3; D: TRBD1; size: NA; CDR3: CASSSGTGNTDTQYF; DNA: TGTGCCAGCAGTTCCGGGACAGGGAACACAGATACGCAGTATTTT
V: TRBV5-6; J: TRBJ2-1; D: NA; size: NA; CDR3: CASSFRVGATYNEQFF; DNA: TGTGCCAGCAGCTTCCGAGTGGGGGCCACCTACAATGAGCAGTTCTTC
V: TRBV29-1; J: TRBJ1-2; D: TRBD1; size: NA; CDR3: CSVYSQGAPPGGYTF; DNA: TGCAGCGTTTATTCCCAGGGGGCGCCGCCCGGGGGCTACACCTTC
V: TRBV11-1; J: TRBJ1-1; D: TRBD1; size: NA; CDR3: CASSLRQGREAFF; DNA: TGTGCCAGCAGCTTACGACAGGGGCGTGAAGCTTTCTTT
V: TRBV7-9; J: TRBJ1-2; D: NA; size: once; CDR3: CASSLGEPRYGYTF; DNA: TGTGCCAGCAGCTTAGGGGAACCCCGATATGGCTACACCTTC